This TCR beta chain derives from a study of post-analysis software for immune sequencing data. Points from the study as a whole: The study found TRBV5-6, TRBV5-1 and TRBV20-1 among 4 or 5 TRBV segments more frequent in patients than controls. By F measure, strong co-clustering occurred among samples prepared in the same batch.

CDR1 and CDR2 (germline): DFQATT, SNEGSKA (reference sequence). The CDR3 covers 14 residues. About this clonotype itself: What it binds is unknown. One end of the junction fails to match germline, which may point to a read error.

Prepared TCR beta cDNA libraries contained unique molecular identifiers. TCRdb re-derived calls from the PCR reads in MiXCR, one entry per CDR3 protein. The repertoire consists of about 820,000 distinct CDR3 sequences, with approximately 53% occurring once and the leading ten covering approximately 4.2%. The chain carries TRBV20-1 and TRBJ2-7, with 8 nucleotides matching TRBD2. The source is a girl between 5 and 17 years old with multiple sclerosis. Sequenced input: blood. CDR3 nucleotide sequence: TGCAGTGCTGGAGATAGGACTAGCCGTGGCGAGCAGTACTTC. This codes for CSAGDRTSRGEQYF.